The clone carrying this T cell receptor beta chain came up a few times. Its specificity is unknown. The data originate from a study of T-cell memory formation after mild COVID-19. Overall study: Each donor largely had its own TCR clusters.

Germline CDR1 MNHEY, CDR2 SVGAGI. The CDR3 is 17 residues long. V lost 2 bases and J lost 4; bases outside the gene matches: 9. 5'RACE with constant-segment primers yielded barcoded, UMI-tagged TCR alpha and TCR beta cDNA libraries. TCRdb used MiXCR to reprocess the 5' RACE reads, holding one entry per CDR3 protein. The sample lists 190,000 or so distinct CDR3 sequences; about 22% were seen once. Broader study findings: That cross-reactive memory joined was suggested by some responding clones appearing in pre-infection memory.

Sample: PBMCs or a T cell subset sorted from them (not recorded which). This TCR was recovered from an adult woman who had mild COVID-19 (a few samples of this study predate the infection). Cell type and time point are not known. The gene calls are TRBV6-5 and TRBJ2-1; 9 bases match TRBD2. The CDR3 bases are TGTGCCAGCAGTTACGGGGTAGCGGGAGTGGCTTACAATGAGCAGTTCTTC. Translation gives CASSYGVAGVAYNEQFF.